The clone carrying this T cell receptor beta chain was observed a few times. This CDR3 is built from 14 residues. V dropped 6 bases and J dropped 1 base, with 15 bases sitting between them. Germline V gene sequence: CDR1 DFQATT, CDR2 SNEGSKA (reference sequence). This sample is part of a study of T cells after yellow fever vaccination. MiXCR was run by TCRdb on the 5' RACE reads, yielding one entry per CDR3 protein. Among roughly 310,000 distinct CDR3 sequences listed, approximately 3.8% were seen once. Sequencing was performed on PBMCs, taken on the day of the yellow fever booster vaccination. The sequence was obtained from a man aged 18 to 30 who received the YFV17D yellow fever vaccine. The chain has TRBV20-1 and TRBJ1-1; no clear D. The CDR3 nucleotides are TGCAGTGCACGTTTAGGGCAGCGGAACACTGAAGCTTTCTTT. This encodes CSARLGQRNTEAFF.